The clone carrying this TCR beta chain has at least ten counts. Its antigen is not known. Single viable CD3+CD4+CD8-CD45RO+ cells were sorted as the memory CD4+ T cells. Total CD4+ T cells were enriched by CD4 positive selection. This record comes from a study of memory CD4+ T cells and cytomegalovirus serostatus. Study context: Of the healthy Belgian adults, 9 were CMV seropositive and 20 to 30 seronegative.

The table came from immunoSEQ multiplex PCR; TCRdb's copy has only in-frame clones and leaves some out. The profile covers 55,000 to 80,000 clones, with about 80% appearing a single time and 4% to 5% taken by the ten largest. Regarding the study as a whole: Suggested: most of the CMV-linked TCR signature lies in CD4+ memory cells.

Germline lookup yields CDR1 SQVTM and CDR2 ANQGSEA. Trimming cost V 2 bases and J 8 bases, with 6 bases left between them. This CDR3 contains 11 residues. The TCR originated in an adult in good health and CMV-seropositive. The chain has TRBV29-1 and TRBJ1-4; D might be TRBD1 (6 bases). The source material was memory CD4+ T cells from blood. CDR3 protein: CSVEQGEKLFF. The CDR3 bases are TGCAGCGTTGAACAGGGGGAAAAACTGTTTTTT. The whole variable domain, filled in from reference TRBV29-1 and TRBJ1-4, reads SAVISQKPSRDICQRGTSLTIQCQVDSQVTMMFWYRQQPGQSLTLIATANQGSEATYESGFVIDKFPISRPNLTFSTLTVSNMSPEDSSIYLCSVEQGEKLFFGSGTQLSVL.